This T cell receptor beta chain was sequenced in a study of blood T cell repertoires in COVID-19. Study overall: Italy, Spain and the United States were the sources of the convalescent and acute COVID-19 samples. PBMCs, B-cell-depleted T cells, or T cells provided the cDNA or gDNA that made up the material.

V was pared by 2 bases and J by 2 bases, with 3 bases of the junction left unmatched. The CDR3 extends over 15 amino acids. Germline CDR1 and CDR2: SGHRS and YFSETQ. This clone was picked up a small number of times. In the original analysis: The assay estimated nucleated cells by amplifying reference gene primers. Generated by immunoSEQ multiplex PCR, the TCRdb table keeps only in-frame clones and is missing some. The V and J calls and clone size come from that table; D and trimming were worked out from the DNA. Of around 150,000 clones listed, roughly 83% are singletons. The sequenced sample consisted of peripheral blood. V is TRBV5-1 and J is TRBJ2-5; 10 nucleotides align to TRBD2. The sequence was collected from a woman older than 75 with active or convalescent COVID-19. The chain's CDR3 is CASSFIAGGQETQYF. Here the CDR3 DNA reads TGCGCCAGCAGCTTTATAGCGGGGGGACAAGAGACCCAGTACTTC.